Listed here are 10 T cell receptor beta chains from one sample, sequenced in a study of radiotherapy plus CTLA-4 blockade in lung cancer. Using immunoSEQ multiplex PCR, the repertoire was profiled, and TCRdb retains in-frame clones only, with some absent. The sample shows about 60,000 clones, around three quarters of them seen only once. Specimen: peripheral blood, collected from a patient treated with radiotherapy plus ipilimumab. These receptors all come from a human donor with non-small cell lung cancer whose response to radiotherapy plus ipilimumab could not be evaluated.

CDR3 coding DNA: TGTGCCAGCTCACCAGGTAGTAGCACTGAAGCTTTCTTT. It specifies CASSPGSSTEAFF. V gene TRBV18 combines with J gene TRBJ1-1, with D uncertain. The V and J ends lost 2 bases and 4 bases respectively, with 8 bases between them. This CDR3 comprises 13 residues. CDR1 and CDR2 (germline): KGHSH, LQKENI.

The rearrangement links TRBV27 to TRBJ2-5; D perhaps matches TRBD1 (6 bases). The J call is doubtful: the DNA matches TRBJ2-7 better. The germline CDR1 and CDR2 sequences are MNHEY and SMNVEV (reference sequence). The CDR3 runs 15 residues. The CDR3 protein is CASRSNRVGTYEQYF. As DNA, the CDR3 is TGTGCCAGCAGGTCTAACAGGGTAGGGACCTACGAGCAGTACTTC.

The V gene is TRBV30, the J gene TRBJ1-1; no definite D call. Germline V gene sequence: CDR1 GTSNPN, CDR2 SVGIG (reference sequence). This CDR3 is 15 amino acids long. Trimming removed 0 bases from V and 5 bases from J, with 16 bases in between. The CDR3 DNA follows: TGTGCCTGGAGTGTACTGGCCACTGGGGAGACTGAAGCTTTCTTT. Its translation: CAWSVLATGETEAFF.

This chain links TRBV27 with TRBJ2-3, with 8 nucleotides matching TRBD2. Trimming removed 8 bases from V and 2 bases from J; junction bases left unmatched: 3. Germline V gene sequence: CDR1 MNHEY, CDR2 SMNVEV (reference sequence). The CDR3 totals 13 residues. CDR3: CASGAGDTDTQYF. As DNA, the CDR3 is TGTGCCAGCGGAGCGGGGGACACAGATACGCAGTATTTT.

This chain joins TRBV6-5 and TRBJ2-7; D gene ambiguous. With 6 bases removed from V and 2 bases from J, the gap between germline ends came to 14 bases. This CDR3 contains 14 residues. Germline V gene lookup returns CDR1 MNHEY and CDR2 SVGAGI. The CDR3: CASSTREPPYEQYF. In nucleotides, the CDR3 is TGTGCCAGCAGCACACGTGAACCTCCCTACGAGCAGTACTTC.

The V and J genes are TRBV6-6 and TRBJ2-7, with 13 bases lining up with TRBD2. The V and J ends lost 4 bases and 6 bases, in that order; junction bases with no gene match: 6. The CDR3 has 15 amino acids. The V gene's germline CDR1 is MNHNY and CDR2 SVGAGI (reference sequence). CDR3 in amino acids: CASSFYRTSGSEQYF. CDR3 in DNA: TGTGCCAGCAGTTTTTATAGGACTAGCGGGAGCGAGCAGTACTTC.

The J gene is TRBJ1-2, the V gene TRBV6-1; D unresolved. Trimming removed 7 bases from V and 8 bases from J, with 17 bases in between. Germline V gene lookup returns CDR1 MNHNS and CDR2 SASEGT. The CDR3 totals 13 residues. This CDR3 reads CASILRVLSGYTF. The CDR3 nucleotides read TGTGCCAGCATACTTCGGGTGTTGAGCGGCTACACCTTC.

The chain employs TRBV19 and TRBJ1-1, with no clear D. The V gene's germline CDR1 is LNHDA and CDR2 SQIVND (reference sequence). The V and J ends lost 7 bases and 3 bases respectively, with 12 bases between them. The CDR3 totals 13 residues. The DNA of the CDR3 is TGTGCCAGTAAATTCCTCGAGGACACTGAAGCTTTCTTT. It yields the protein CASKFLEDTEAFF.

The chain couples TRBV28 to TRBJ1-1; 7 bases map to TRBD1. The germline V gene has CDR1 MDHEN and CDR2 SYDVKM. The CDR3 totals 14 residues. V trimming: 2 bases; J trimming: 6 bases; junction bases outside the gene matches: 6. The CDR3 region is CASSLGRGWAEAFF. DNA for the CDR3: TGTGCCAGCAGTTTAGGCAGGGGGTGGGCTGAAGCTTTCTTT.

This clone was seen once. The chain is built from TRBV5-1 and TRBJ2-1, with a tentative D call TRBD1 (6 bases). CDR1 and CDR2 from the germline V gene are SGHRS and YFSETQ. This CDR3 comprises 15 residues. The V end was cut by 4 bases, the J end by 5 bases, with 16 bases between. The CDR3 sequence: CASSAHYGGHNEQFF. CDR3 nucleotide sequence: TGCGCCAGCAGCGCCCACTATGGGGGCCACAATGAGCAGTTCTTC.